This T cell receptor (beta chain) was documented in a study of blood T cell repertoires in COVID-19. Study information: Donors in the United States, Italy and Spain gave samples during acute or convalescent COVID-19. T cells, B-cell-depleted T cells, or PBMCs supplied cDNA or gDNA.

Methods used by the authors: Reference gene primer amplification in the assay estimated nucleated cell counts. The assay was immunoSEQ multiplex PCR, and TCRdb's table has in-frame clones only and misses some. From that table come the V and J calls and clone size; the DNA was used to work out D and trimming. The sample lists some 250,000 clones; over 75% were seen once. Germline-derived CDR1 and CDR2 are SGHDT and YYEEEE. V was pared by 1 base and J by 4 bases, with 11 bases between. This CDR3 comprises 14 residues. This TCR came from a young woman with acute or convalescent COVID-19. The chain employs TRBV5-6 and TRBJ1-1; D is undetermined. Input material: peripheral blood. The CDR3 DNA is TGTGCCAGCAGCTTGCTTCTACGTGGCACTGAAGCTTTCTTT. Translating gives CASSLLLRGTEAFF.